These 6 T cell receptor beta chains were sequenced from one sample in a study of shared clonotypes between healthy human individuals. Assay used: immunoSEQ multiplex PCR; TCRdb lists only in-frame clones, some missing. The table includes over a million clones, about 96% detected once. The sample was naive CD4+ T cells sorted from blood. Described subset: CD45RA+ positively selected. The receptors come from a man younger than 40 in good health.

This rearrangement joins TRBV21-1 to TRBJ2-1. TRBV21-1 is a known pseudogene. The CDR3 sequence is 10 residues long. For the CDR3, the DNA is TGTGCCAGCATAGGTAATGAGCAGTTCTTC. Residues: CASIGNEQFF.

The chain employs TRBV14 and TRBJ2-2; the D gene is possibly TRBD2 (6 bases). The V and J ends lost 7 bases and 4 bases respectively, with 13 bases between them. Germline V gives CDR1 SGHDN, CDR2 FVKESK. CDR3 length equals 14 residues. The chain's CDR3 is CASNLKGGTGELFF. CDR3 in DNA: TGTGCCAGCAACCTAAAGGGAGGCACCGGGGAGCTGTTTTTT.

This rearrangement joins TRBV1 to TRBJ2-7; the table's D call TRBD2 went unverified against the DNA. TRBV1 is described as a pseudogene. This CDR3 spans 12 amino acids. As DNA, the CDR3 is TGCACCAGCAGCCCGAGAAGCTACGAGCAGTACTTC. It is translated as CTSSPRSYEQYF.

The rearrangement links TRBV21-1 to TRBJ2-2; TRBD1, as called in the table, went unchecked against the DNA. TRBV21-1 is an annotated pseudogene. This CDR3 has 19 amino acids. As DNA, the CDR3 is TGTGCCAGCAGCTTCCGGGACAGGGGGTTTAAAGGGAGGCCCGGGGAGCTGTTTTTT. Its translation is CASSFRDRGFKGRPGELFF.

V and J are TRBV7-3 and TRBJ2-1, with TRBD2 as a possible D gene (5 bases). From germline, CDR1 is SGHTA and CDR2 FQGTGA. CDR3 size: 13 residues. V lost 4 bases, J lost 8 bases, and 12 bases lay in between. The CDR3 coding sequence is TGTGCCAGCAGCTCCGAAAAGGAGGATGAGCAGTTCTTC. This codes for CASSSEKEDEQFF.

In its sample, this clone was seen a few times. The chain links TRBV10-2 to TRBJ2-7; 7 bases are shared with TRBD1. CDR1 and CDR2 from the germline V gene are WSHSY and SAAADI. The CDR3 consists of 13 residues. The V gene end was trimmed by 6 bases and the J gene end by 6 bases; junction bases not matched to a gene: 8. The CDR3 coding sequence is TGCGCCAGCAGGAACAGGGGTGGCGGCGAGCAGTACTTC. Protein: CASRNRGGGEQYF.